This T cell receptor (beta chain) derives from a study of T-cell reconstitution after alpha-beta-depleted transplantation in children. Study results and caveats: Two months or so post-transplant, alpha-beta T cells reportedly derived from several hundred expanded graft clones.

V was cut by 4 bases and J by 5 bases, with 13 bases left in between. The V gene's germline CDR1 is SGHRS and CDR2 YFSETQ. This CDR3 is built from 13 residues. In the case of this clonotype: The antigen is undetermined.

The TCRbeta library was prepared with unique molecular identifiers. Each CDR3 protein is one row after TCRdb ran MiXCR on the PCR reads. The sample carries some 550,000 distinct CDR3 sequences, approximately 22% recorded once. This sequence originates from a boy under two years old who had a stem cell transplant for acute myeloid leukemia, so the T cells may come from the graft donor. The specimen comprised PBMCs, mostly from graft donor cells, sampled 360 days after TCRalphabeta/CD19-depleted stem cell transplant. V usage is TRBV5-1 and J usage is TRBJ2-7; D is unresolved. The chain's CDR3 is CASSPRPGNEQYF. DNA for the CDR3: TGCGCCAGCAGCCCCAGGCCCGGAAACGAGCAGTACTTC.